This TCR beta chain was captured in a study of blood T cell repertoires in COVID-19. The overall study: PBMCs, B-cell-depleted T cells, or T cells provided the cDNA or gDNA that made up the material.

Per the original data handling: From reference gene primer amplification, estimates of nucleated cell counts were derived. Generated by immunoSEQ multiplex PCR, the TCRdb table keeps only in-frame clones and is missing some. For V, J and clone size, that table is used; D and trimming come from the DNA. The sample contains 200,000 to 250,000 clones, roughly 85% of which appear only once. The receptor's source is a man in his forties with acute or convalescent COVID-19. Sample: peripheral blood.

The CDR3: CASSFSGGGINEQFF. The DNA for the CDR3 is TGCGCCAGCAGCTTTAGCGGGGGTGGGATCAATGAGCAGTTCTTC. The chain links TRBV5-1 to TRBJ2-1; the match to TRBD2 covers 9 bases. The CDR3 totals 15 residues. In germline, CDR1 is SGHRS, CDR2 YFSETQ. The trim removed 2 bases at V and 6 bases at J, leaving 6 bases unmatched.